This T cell receptor (beta chain) originates from a study of HIV-infected patients and healthy controls. General study results and limits: Compared with controls, mean Gini indices were significantly raised in HIV-infected repertoires, possibly indicating oligoclonality.

V was pared by 3 bases and J by 2 bases, with 7 bases of the junction left unmatched. The CDR3 is 16 amino acids. CDR1 is LNHDA and CDR2 is SQIVND in the germline V gene (reference sequence). This clonotype was counted only a few times. Its cognate antigen is unknown. cDNA was made from about 500 ng RNA using alpha and beta constant primers. Alpha and beta chain libraries were made separately by chain-specific third strand synthesis with multiplexing indices. A 5' RACE adapter with a random hexamer and the SP2 primer site was joined to cDNA. Second strand DNA was synthesized using a primer at the SP2 site. One entry per CDR3 protein results from TCRdb running MiXCR on the 5' RACE reads. The data contain roughly 16,000 distinct CDR3 sequences, 5.5% of them singletons. No cell fractionation was done, so the repertoire covers all unsorted peripheral blood T cells.

The gene calls are TRBV19 and TRBJ2-1, with 7 bases matching TRBD2. Material: blood. The origin of this receptor is an adult in good health. The CDR3, as DNA: TGTGCCAGTAGTATCTTAGCGGGTTCTACCTACAATGAGCAGTTCTTC. Protein product: CASSILAGSTYNEQFF. Filled out from reference TRBV19 and TRBJ2-1, the complete variable domain reads DGGITQSPKYLFRKEGQNVTLSCEQNLNHDAMYWYRQDPGQGLRLIYYSQIVNDFQKGDIAEGYSVSREKKESFPLTVTSAQKNPTAFYLCASSILAGSTYNEQFFGPGTRLTVL.